This T cell receptor beta chain was profiled in a study of blood T cell repertoires in COVID-19. Across the study: Acute-phase and convalescent COVID-19 samples originated in the United States, Italy and Spain. T cells, B-cell-depleted T cells, or PBMCs provided the cDNA or gDNA that served as material.

In the original workflow: By means of reference gene primer amplification, nucleated cell counts were estimated. Profiling relied on immunoSEQ multiplex PCR, and the TCRdb table lists in-frame clones only, not all of them. That table furnishes V, J and clone size, whereas the DNA furnished D and trimming. The sample includes 95,000 or so clones, 87% of them seen just once. Losses at the gene ends were 5 bases for V and 3 bases for J; bases not matched to a gene: 2. Germline V lookup: CDR1 SNHLY, CDR2 FYNNEI. The CDR3 sequence is 14 residues long. The chain joins TRBV2 to TRBJ2-2; 8 positions agree with TRBD1. Sequenced material: peripheral blood. This receptor was identified in a human donor in a cohort sampled during active COVID-19. CDR3 DNA sequence: TGTGCCAGCAGTCAGACAGGGGACACCGGGGAGCTGTTTTTT. Translating it yields CASSQTGDTGELFF.